The clone carrying this T cell receptor (beta chain) was picked up one time. What it binds is not known. An end of the junction differs from the germline gene, which may be a read error. PCR used 60 Vbeta primers and 13 Jbeta primers. The repertoire was sequenced with immunoSEQ multiplex PCR; TCRdb's copy has only in-frame clones and lacks some. In the table there are 75,000 to 100,000 clones, roughly 76% of which are singletons. The record originates from a study of cytomegalovirus exposure and HLA in healthy donors. Study-wide context: T cells numbering about 200 million yielded roughly 120 million unique TCR beta sequences in an earlier analysis. Findings and limits, study-wide: The CMV antigen specificity of a few CMV-associated chains was confirmed through in vitro analysis. Versus the approximately 720-donor mean, an Asian-associated ancestry cluster reportedly showed fewer N-insertions in a later analysis.

This CDR3 is built from 13 residues. Per the germline V gene, CDR1 is SGHTA and CDR2 is FQGTGA. This sequence originates from a woman aged 60 to 75 in good health and CMV-seropositive. The sequencing sample was made of PBMCs. V gene TRBV7-3 combines with J gene TRBJ1-1, with D hard to call. The CDR3 sequence: CSSSLTVDTEAFF. CDR3 coding DNA: TGTTCCAGCAGCTTAACAGTAGACACTGAAGCTTTCTTT.